What follows are 10 T cell receptor beta chains derived from one specimen sequenced in a study of shared clonotypes between healthy human individuals. Sequencing was performed with immunoSEQ multiplex PCR; in TCRdb, only in-frame clones are kept and a portion is missing. The table records more than 2,000,000 clones, 85% to 95% of them present only once. Sequencing was performed on naive CD4+ T cells sorted from blood. Stated subset: CD45RA+ positively selected. Receptors were obtained from a man between 18 and 29 years old in good health.

A few counts support this clone. The chain has TRBV5-6 and TRBJ2-6, with 11 bases aligning to TRBD1. This CDR3 has 16 amino acids. Trimming cost V 5 bases and J 4 bases; bases outside gene matches: 5. The V gene's germline CDR1 is SGHDT and CDR2 YYEEEE. CDR3 residues: CASSRDRGFGANVLTF. The CDR3 coding sequence is TGTGCCAGCAGTCGGGACAGGGGGTTCGGGGCCAACGTCCTGACTTTC.

A remark on this clone: Other DNA sequences in this sample translate to the same CDR3. The chain links TRBV28 to TRBJ1-1, with D possibly being TRBD1 (5 bases). The CDR3 extends over 15 amino acids. Germline V gives CDR1 MDHEN, CDR2 SYDVKM. Trimming took off 3 bases at V and 0 bases at J, with 11 bases between the two ends. CDR3 nucleotides: TGTGCCAGCAGTTTGAACGGGGCTGTGAACACTGAAGCTTTCTTT. Protein: CASSLNGAVNTEAFF.

This clone occurred once. The rearrangement joins TRBV5-1 to TRBJ2-2, with D possibly matching TRBD1 (6 bases). V gave up 0 bases and J gave up 5 bases, with 11 bases separating them. This CDR3 has 15 amino acids. The V gene's germline CDR1 is SGHRS and CDR2 YFSETQ. CDR3 sequence reads: CASSLESGVTGELFF. The CDR3 bases are TGCGCCAGCAGCTTGGAGTCAGGGGTTACCGGGGAGCTGTTTTTT.

Written as DNA, the CDR3 is TGCGCCAGCAGTGAGTACGGAGACACTGAAGCTTTCTTT. This encodes CASSEYGDTEAFF. V gene TRBV10-1 combines with J gene TRBJ1-1; no firm D call. The CDR3 length is 13 residues. V was clipped by 1 base and J by 3 bases, with 6 bases between them. Germline V gene data show CDR1 as WNHNN and CDR2 as SYGVQD (reference sequence).

In regard to this clone: Other DNA sequences in this sample translate to the same CDR3. The gene calls are TRBV6-1 and TRBJ2-7; D possibly uses TRBD1 or TRBD2 (5 bases each). The CDR3 loop spans 12 amino acids. Germline loops: CDR1 MNHNS, CDR2 SASEGT. The ends were cut back, 8 bases at V and 4 bases at J, with 12 bases in the middle. The CDR3 bases are TGTGCCAGCCGCAGAGGGGATTACGAGCAGTACTTC. Amino acids: CASRRGDYEQYF.

Comments on this clone: Other DNA sequences in this specimen translate into the identical CDR3. This chain links TRBV5-1 with TRBJ2-5; D call uncertain. The V end lost 5 bases, the J end lost 4 bases, and 6 bases lay between the germline ends. The germline CDR1 and CDR2 sequences are SGHRS and YFSETQ. The CDR3 consists of 11 residues. The CDR3 DNA sequence: TGCGCCAGCAGTCAGGCAGAGACCCAGTACTTC. Translated, it gives CASSQAETQYF.

Turning to this clone: The same CDR3 arises from other DNA sequences in this sample as well. The V and J genes are TRBV2 and TRBJ2-7; TRBD1 is a possible D gene (5 bases). This CDR3 spans 12 amino acids. Trimming removed 3 bases at V and 7 bases at J, with 10 bases between. The V gene's germline CDR1 is SNHLY and CDR2 FYNNEI. CDR3 nucleotide sequence: TGTGCCAGCAGTGAGGCAGGGTGGGAGCAGTACTTC. It yields the protein CASSEAGWEQYF.

Details on this clone: One end of the junction is discordant with germline, which a read error may explain. The chain couples TRBV5-1 to TRBJ2-7; 9 bases align to TRBD1. Germline V gene data show CDR1 as SGHRS and CDR2 as YFSETQ. The CDR3 runs 15 residues. This chain's CDR3 is CASRLVGTGTYEQYF. The DNA for the CDR3 is TGCGCCAGCCGCTTGGTCGGGACAGGGACCTACGAGCAGTACTTC.

The rearrangement links TRBV6-6 to TRBJ1-6; D unclear. The germline V and J ends were trimmed by 0 bases and 10 bases, with 10 bases remaining between them. The CDR3 contains 14 residues. Germline V lookup: CDR1 MNHNY, CDR2 SVGAGI (reference sequence). CDR3 region: CASSYSQDRSPLHF. For the CDR3, the DNA is TGTGCCAGCAGTTACTCCCAGGATCGGTCACCCCTCCACTTT.

This clone was found a few times. The chain couples TRBV28 to TRBJ1-4; D not resolved. Germline loops: CDR1 MDHEN, CDR2 SYDVKM. The length of the CDR3 is 15 residues. The V end lost 2 bases, the J end lost 3 bases, and 10 bases lay between the germline ends. CDR3 amino acids: CASSLGGVSNEKLFF. As DNA, the CDR3 is TGTGCCAGCAGTTTAGGAGGAGTATCTAATGAAAAACTGTTTTTT.